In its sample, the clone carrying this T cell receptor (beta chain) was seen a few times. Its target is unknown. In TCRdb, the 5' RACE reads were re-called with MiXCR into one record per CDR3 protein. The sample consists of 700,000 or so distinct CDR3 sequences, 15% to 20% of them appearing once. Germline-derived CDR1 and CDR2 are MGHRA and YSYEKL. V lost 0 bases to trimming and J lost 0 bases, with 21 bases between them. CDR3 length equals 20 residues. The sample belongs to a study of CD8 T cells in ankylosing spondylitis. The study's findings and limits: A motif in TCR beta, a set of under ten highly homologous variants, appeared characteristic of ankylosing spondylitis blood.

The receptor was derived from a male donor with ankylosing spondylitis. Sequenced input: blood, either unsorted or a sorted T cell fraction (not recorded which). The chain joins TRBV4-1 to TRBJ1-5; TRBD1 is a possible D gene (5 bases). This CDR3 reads CASSQDPGVAGFGSNQPQHF. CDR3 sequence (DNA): TGCGCCAGCAGCCAAGATCCGGGGGTGGCGGGATTTGGTAGCAATCAGCCCCAGCATTTT.